The entry that follows covers one T cell receptor beta chain sequence. The data were obtained in a study of blood T cell repertoires in COVID-19. Looking at the study overall: PBMCs, B-cell-depleted T cells, or T cells provided the cDNA or gDNA that made up the material.

Followed longitudinally, the Seattle patients had been enrolled during active infection. The CDR3 spans 16 residues. J lost 7 bases, V lost 5 bases, and 10 bases had no gene match. Germline V CDR1 and CDR2: SEHNR, FQNEAQ (reference sequence). The method was immunoSEQ multiplex PCR; TCRdb's version includes in-frame clones alone and lacks a portion of them. The table lists under 200,000 clones, 80% to 90% of them singletons. Sequencing used peripheral blood. The clonotype was recovered from a woman in her 70s with COVID-19, enrolled during active disease. This chain uses TRBV7-9 with TRBJ2-1; 11 nucleotides agree with TRBD2. CDR3: CASSPLSSGRGNEQFF. The DNA of the CDR3 is TGTGCCAGCAGCCCCCTTAGTAGCGGGAGGGGGAATGAGCAGTTCTTC.